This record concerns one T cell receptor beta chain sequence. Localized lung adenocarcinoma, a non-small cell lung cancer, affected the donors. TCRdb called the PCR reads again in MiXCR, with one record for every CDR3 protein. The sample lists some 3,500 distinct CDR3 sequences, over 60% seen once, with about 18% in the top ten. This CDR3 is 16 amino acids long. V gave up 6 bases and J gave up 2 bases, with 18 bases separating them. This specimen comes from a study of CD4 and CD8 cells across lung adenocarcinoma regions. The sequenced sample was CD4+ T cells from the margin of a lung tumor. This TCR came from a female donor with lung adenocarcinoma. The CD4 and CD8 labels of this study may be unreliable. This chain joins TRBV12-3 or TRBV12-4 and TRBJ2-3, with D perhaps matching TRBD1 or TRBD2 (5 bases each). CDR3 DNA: TGTGCCAGCAGGAACTATCAGGGAGTGCCCACAGATACGCAGTATTTT. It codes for CASRNYQGVPTDTQYF.